The 25 T cell receptor beta chains below were found in one sample sequenced in a study of blood T cell repertoires in COVID-19 (dated by TCRdb to about 2020). Libraries came from the immunoSEQ multiplex PCR assay. The clones in this table, taken by TCRdb from immuneACCESS, are in-frame only. Not every clone is retained; where verified, under half of the shortfall comes from an unresolved V gene, and the cause of the rest is unknown. The sample includes around 620,000 clones, with over 80% observed a single time. The ten largest clones represent over 0.2% of the sample. The specimen was peripheral blood. The receptor source for this set is a woman in her late teens or twenties with acute or convalescent COVID-19.

This clone was picked up a small number of times. The chain has TRBV19 and TRBJ1-5; no definite D call. Germline-derived CDR1 and CDR2 are LNHDA and SQIVND (reference sequence). The CDR3 sequence is 14 residues long. V lost 7 bases to trimming and J lost 0 bases, with 10 bases between them. The CDR3 loop reads CASMRAYSNQPQHF. The DNA of the CDR3 is TGTGCCAGTATGAGGGCTTATAGCAATCAGCCCCAGCATTTT.

The genes are TRBV3-1 (or the pseudogene TRBV3-2) and TRBJ1-2; D perhaps matches TRBD1 (5 bases). V was clipped by 3 bases and J by 4 bases, with 15 bases between them. The CDR3 is 15 residues long. The germline gives CDR1 LGHDT, CDR2 YNNKEL (reference sequence). CDR3 amino acids: CASSHTQGVFYGYTF. The CDR3, as DNA: TGTGCCAGCAGCCACACCCAGGGTGTTTTCTATGGCTACACCTTC.

The genes are TRBV9 and TRBJ1-6; TRBD1 agrees at 9 bases. The junction had 5 bases not matched to a gene; V was cut back by 3 bases and J by 7 bases. CDR3 length equals 15 residues. Germline CDR1 SGDLS, CDR2 YYNGEE. CDR3 region: CASSAGGQGNSPLHF. The CDR3 region has the DNA TGTGCCAGCAGCGCAGGAGGACAGGGGAATTCACCCCTCCACTTT.

The chain employs TRBV3-1 (or the pseudogene TRBV3-2) and TRBJ1-2, with 9 bases identical to TRBD1. CDR3 length: 17 amino acids. Germline lookup yields CDR1 LGHDT and CDR2 YNNKEL (reference sequence). V trimming: 1 base; J trimming: 2 bases; junction bases outside the gene matches: 8. In DNA form, the CDR3 reads TGTGCCAGCAGCCAAGTCCGCCCCGGGACAGGGAACTATGGCTACACCTTC. Translating it yields CASSQVRPGTGNYGYTF.

Written as DNA, the CDR3 is TGTGCCAGCAGTCCGAAGGAGGGAACACATGGCTACACCTTC. Protein product: CASSPKEGTHGYTF. This chain joins TRBV6-1 and TRBJ1-2; D remains unclear. From germline, CDR1 is MNHNS and CDR2 SASEGT. The V end was cut by 5 bases, the J end by 6 bases, with 16 bases between. This CDR3 spans 14 amino acids.

The chain uses TRBV5-4 and TRBJ2-1, with D perhaps TRBD1 (5 bases). Trimming pared 8 bases from V and 4 bases from J, leaving 16 bases between. Germline-derived CDR1 and CDR2 are SGHNT and YYREEE (reference sequence). The CDR3 consists of 14 residues. The CDR3 region is CASTVLDTYNEQFF. As DNA, the CDR3 is TGTGCCAGTACGGTACTGGACACATACAATGAGCAGTTCTTC.

This chain joins TRBV7-9 and TRBJ2-7, with D unclear. This CDR3 comprises 12 residues. The V end was cut by 4 bases, the J end by 7 bases, with 11 bases between. Germline V gene data show CDR1 as SEHNR and CDR2 as FQNEAQ (reference sequence). The CDR3 is CASSCGRPEQYF. The CDR3 nucleotides read TGTGCCAGCAGCTGTGGCCGTCCGGAGCAGTACTTC.

The gene calls are TRBV10-3 and TRBJ1-5; 9 bases fit TRBD1. The CDR3 loop spans 14 amino acids. Per germline, CDR1 ENHRY and CDR2 SYGVKD. The V and J ends lost 5 bases and 5 bases, in that order; junction bases with no gene match: 4. In nucleotides, the CDR3 is TGTGCCATCAGTCCACAGGGGGCTGATCAGCCCCAGCATTTT. Its protein product is CAISPQGADQPQHF.

V usage is TRBV20-1 and J usage is TRBJ2-7; D is undetermined. The V end lost 4 bases, the J end lost 1 base, and 5 bases lay between the germline ends. The CDR3 totals 11 residues. Looked up from germline, CDR1 is DFQATT and CDR2 is SNEGSKA (reference sequence). In nucleotides, the CDR3 is TGCAGTGCTATGAGGTCCTACGAGCAGTACTTC. Protein: CSAMRSYEQYF.

For this clone: This likely comes from a read error, as the CDR3 has no conserved phenylalanine or tryptophan at its end. The DNA is left out, because the CDR3 cannot be placed on it with certainty; the CDR3 is given as TCRdb lists it. This sequence joins TRBV6-1 and TRBJ1-2; TRBD1 is the table's D call and was not checked against the DNA. Germline CDR1 is MNHNS and CDR2 is SASEGT. Inclusive of both ends, the CDR3 amounts to 11 amino acids. The CDR3 spells CASSEARHQLH.

V and J are TRBV5-6 and TRBJ1-2, with D unresolved. Trimming cost V 0 bases and J 3 bases, with 15 bases left between them. This CDR3 spans 16 amino acids. Germline V gene lookup returns CDR1 SGHDT and CDR2 YYEEEE. CDR3 protein: CASSLARSTPDYGYTF. The DNA for the CDR3 is TGTGCCAGCAGCTTGGCCAGAAGTACCCCTGACTATGGCTACACCTTC. The variable domain in full, completed from reference TRBV5-6 and TRBJ1-2, reads DAGVTQSPTHLIKTRGQQVTLRCSPKSGHDTVSWYQQALGQGPQFIFQYYEEEERQRGNFPDRFSGHQFPNYSSELNVNALLLGDSALYLCASSLARSTPDYGYTFGSGTRLTVV.

The chain is built from TRBV27 and TRBJ2-7, with TRBD2 as a possible D gene (5 bases). Germline assignment: CDR1 MNHEY and CDR2 SMNVEV (reference sequence). Trimming took off 4 bases at V and 3 bases at J, with 10 bases between the two ends. This CDR3 spans 13 amino acids. The CDR3 DNA reads as TGTGCCAGCAGTTCTGACGGAGGCTACGAGCAGTACTTC. Its translation is CASSSDGGYEQYF.

This chain links TRBV5-5 with TRBJ1-1, with 9 bases aligning to TRBD1. Trimming cost V 4 bases and J 7 bases; bases outside gene matches: 8. The CDR3 has 14 residues. Germline CDR1 reads SGHKS; CDR2 reads YYEKEE (reference sequence). The CDR3 loop is CASSLGQGIIEAFF. The CDR3 DNA sequence: TGTGCCAGCAGCCTCGGACAGGGGATAATTGAAGCTTTCTTT.

The chain recombines TRBV12-5 with TRBJ1-1; D call uncertain. CDR1 is LGHNT and CDR2 is FRNRAP in the germline V gene. The V end lost 0 bases, the J end lost 2 bases, and 4 bases lay between the germline ends. The CDR3 contains 13 residues. The CDR3 nucleotides are TGTGCTAGTGGTTTGGTTCTTAACACTGAAGCTTTCTTT. Protein sequence: CASGLVLNTEAFF.

The rearrangement joins TRBV5-1 to TRBJ2-1; TRBD2 is a possible D gene (6 bases). Trimming removed 1 base from V and 11 bases from J, with 19 bases in between. Germline values: CDR1 SGHRS, CDR2 YFSETQ. This CDR3 has 15 residues. CDR3 coding DNA: TGCGCCAGCAGCTTGTCTGGGACTGCGGCCTATCAGCAGTTCTTC. Its translation: CASSLSGTAAYQQFF.

The J gene is TRBJ1-5, the V gene TRBV4-1; 7 nucleotides line up with TRBD1. Germline V CDR1 and CDR2: MGHRA, YSYEKL. CDR3 length: 16 amino acids. Losses at the gene ends were 0 bases for V and 5 bases for J; bases not matched to a gene: 7. The CDR3 DNA reads as TGCGCCAGCAGCCAAGATCACAGGGGCTATTATCAGCCCCAGCATTTT. Encoded protein: CASSQDHRGYYQPQHF.

This sequence joins TRBV7-8 and TRBJ1-6; 7 bases are a match to TRBD1. Germline V gene lookup returns CDR1 SGHVS and CDR2 FQNEAQ. Trimming at V came to 5 bases and at J to 10 bases, leaving 8 bases not matched to a gene. CDR3 length: 14 amino acids. Written as DNA, the CDR3 is TGTGCCAGCAGCCCCGACAGGGTCAGCTCACCCCTCCACTTT. Translating it yields CASSPDRVSSPLHF.

This clone was counted only a few times. The chain joins TRBV4-1 to TRBJ2-7; 9 bases map to TRBD1. CDR3 length equals 15 residues. The ends lost 4 bases at V and 2 bases at J; junction bases unmatched: 6. The germline V gene encodes CDR1 MGHRA and CDR2 YSYEKL. The CDR3 DNA reads as TGCGCCAGCAGCCCCCGACAGGGGGGAACCTACGAGCAGTACTTC. Its protein product is CASSPRQGGTYEQYF.

V gene TRBV11-2 combines with J gene TRBJ1-2; D not resolved. The CDR3 sequence is 15 residues long. CDR1 and CDR2 (germline): SGHAT, FQNNGV. Trimming cost V 4 bases and J 2 bases, with 14 bases left between them. The CDR3 sequence is CASSSIRRVNYGYTF. The CDR3, as DNA: TGTGCCAGCAGCTCGATACGTCGGGTGAACTATGGCTACACCTTC.

This clone was observed a handful of times. This sequence joins TRBV24-1 and TRBJ1-1; 9 nucleotides agree with TRBD1. Germline V CDR1 and CDR2: KGHDR, SFDVKD. CDR3 length: 13 residues. Germline trimming cut 9 bases from V and 5 bases from J; bases unmatched to any gene: 6. The CDR3 sequence is CATGRTGDTEAFF. CDR3 DNA sequence: TGTGCCACCGGCCGGACAGGGGATACTGAAGCTTTCTTT.

The chain recombines TRBV7-5 with TRBJ2-7; the D call of TRBD2 is as the table states it, not checked on the DNA. TRBV7-5 is designated a pseudogene. The CDR3 consists of 13 residues. DNA of the CDR3: TGTGCCAGAAGCCCGCCCCCATCTGTCGGGCAGTACTTC. Translated: CARSPPPSVGQYF.

The chain links TRBV12-3 or TRBV12-4 to TRBJ2-5; D remains unclear. V gave up 7 bases and J gave up 5 bases, with 14 bases separating them. CDR3 size: 13 residues. The CDR3 is CASNSRGRETQYF. CDR3 sequence (DNA): TGTGCCAGCAACTCCAGAGGCCGGGAGACCCAGTACTTC.

The gene calls are TRBV5-6 and TRBJ1-2; D remains unclear. Germline CDR1 reads SGHDT; CDR2 reads YYEEEE. V lost 1 base to trimming and J lost 3 bases, with 16 bases between them. There are 16 residues in the CDR3. The CDR3 DNA reads TGTGCCAGCAGCTTGTTCGTAGTCACCGGGGACTATGGCTACACCTTC. Translating gives CASSLFVVTGDYGYTF.

The rearrangement joins TRBV7-6 to TRBJ1-1, with D possibly being TRBD1 (5 bases). The CDR3 has 15 residues. Trimming pared 2 bases from V and 4 bases from J, leaving 14 bases between. The V gene's germline CDR1 is SGHVS and CDR2 FNYEAQ. CDR3 residues: CASSLRAGWSTEAFF. CDR3 DNA sequence: TGTGCCAGCAGCTTAAGGGCAGGGTGGTCCACTGAAGCTTTCTTT.

Here the CDR3 DNA reads TGTGCCAGCAGCTTGATACAGTATGGCTACACCTTC. Translated, it gives CASSLIQYGYTF. This chain links TRBV5-6 with TRBJ1-2; D remains ambiguous. Deletions cut 1 base from V and 5 bases from J, with 6 bases between. Looked up from germline, CDR1 is SGHDT and CDR2 is YYEEEE. CDR3 length: 12 amino acids.